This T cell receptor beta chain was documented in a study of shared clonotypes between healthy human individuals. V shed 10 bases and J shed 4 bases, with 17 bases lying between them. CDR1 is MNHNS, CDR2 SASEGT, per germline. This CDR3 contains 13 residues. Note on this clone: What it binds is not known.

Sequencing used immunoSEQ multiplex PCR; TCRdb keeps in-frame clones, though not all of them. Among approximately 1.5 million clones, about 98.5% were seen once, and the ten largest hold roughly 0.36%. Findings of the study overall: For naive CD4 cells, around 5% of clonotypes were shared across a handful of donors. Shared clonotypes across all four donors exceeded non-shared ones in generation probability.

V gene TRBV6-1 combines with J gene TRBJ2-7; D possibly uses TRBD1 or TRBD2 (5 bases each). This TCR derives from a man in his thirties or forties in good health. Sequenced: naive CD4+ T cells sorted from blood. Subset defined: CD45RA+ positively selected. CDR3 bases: TGTGCCACACCGGGACGCTTCAGGTACGAGCAGTACTTC. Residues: CATPGRFRYEQYF.